This record concerns one T cell receptor beta chain sequence. Libraries were prepared by immunoSEQ multiplex PCR; TCRdb keeps only in-frame clonotypes and omits some of them. The table includes about 64,000 clones, about 94% detected once. The source of the sample is a study of CD4 T cells in relation to SARS-CoV-2 and coronaviruses. The unexposed donors gave CD4+ T cells in 2011-2018, prior to COVID-19. V shed 6 bases and J shed 1 base, with 8 bases lying between them. The CDR3 has 13 amino acids. Germline V lookup: CDR1 LGHDT, CDR2 YNNKEL (reference sequence). V gene TRBV3-1 (or the pseudogene TRBV3-2) combines with J gene TRBJ2-3; TRBD1 might be the D (6 bases). Input material: naive CD4+ T cells from PBMCs. Specified subset: naive CD4+ T cells isolated by negative enrichment. The source of this sequence is a human donor in good health. Here the CDR3 reads CASRQGGTDTQYF. Written as DNA, the CDR3 is TGTGCCAGCAGACAGGGTGGCACAGATACGCAGTATTTT.